This TCR beta chain is from a study of shared clonotypes between healthy human individuals. Overall study: Each donor's CD4 naive and CD4 memory cells filled three plates apiece, CD8 naive two, and CD8 memory one. Notes on the study in general: Relative to clonotypes present in all four donors, those not shared had lower generation probabilities. The authors sampled blood alone, and tissue repertoires likely differ.

Per sorted-subset replicate PCR, input was 200 to 250 ng DNA, representing about 29,000 T cell genomes. Profiled with immunoSEQ multiplex PCR; TCRdb holds only in-frame clones, not every one. The repertoire includes about 690,000 clones, roughly 87% of them detected once, and 30% to 35% sits in the top ten. This CDR3 has 13 residues. Germline V gene data show CDR1 as MDHEN and CDR2 as SYDVKM. V dropped 3 bases and J dropped 5 bases, with 11 bases sitting between them. Turning to this clone: Its antigen is as yet unknown.

This TCR came from a man aged 18 to 29 in good health. Some clones in this sample may be carry-over from other donors' samples. Sequencing used memory CD8+ T cells from PBMCs. Described subset: CD45RO+ cells pooled with CCR7-negative TemRA cells. This rearrangement joins TRBV28 to TRBJ2-7; the D gene is possibly TRBD1 (6 bases). The CDR3 nucleotides read TGTGCCAGCAGTTTCCACAGGGTACACGAGCAGTACTTC. This gives the protein CASSFHRVHEQYF. The entire variable domain, with the rest obtained from reference TRBV28 and TRBJ2-7, is as follows: DVKVTQSSRYLVKRTGEKVFLECVQDMDHENMFWYRQDPGLGLRLIYFSYDVKMKEKGDIPEGYSVSREKKERFSLILESASTNQTSMYLCASSFHRVHEQYFGPGTRLTVT.